These 11 T cell receptor beta chains originate from one sample sequenced in a study of shared clonotypes between healthy human individuals. Clones were sequenced by immunoSEQ multiplex PCR, and TCRdb holds only the in-frame ones, with some missing. The data hold about 2.4 million clones, with under 95% observed a single time. The sample comprised naive CD4+ T cells from PBMCs. Described subset: CD45RA+ positively selected. Receptors were obtained from a man aged 18 to 29 in good health. Some clones in this sample may be carry-over from other donors' samples.

The chain combines TRBV30 with TRBJ1-3; D not certain. V shed 5 bases and J shed 0 bases, with 8 bases lying between them. CDR1 is GTSNPN, CDR2 SVGIG, per germline (reference sequence). The CDR3 runs 13 residues. The chain's CDR3 is CAWSKSSGNTIYF. As DNA, the CDR3 is TGTGCCTGGTCGAAGAGCTCTGGAAACACCATATATTTT.

The count of this clone is one. The rearrangement uses TRBV5-1 and TRBJ1-4, with a tentative D call TRBD1 (5 bases). The CDR3 sequence is 15 residues long. The V end was cut by 2 bases, the J end by 6 bases, with 14 bases between. Per the germline V gene, CDR1 is SGHRS and CDR2 is YFSETQ. The CDR3 here is CASSFGAGLDEKLFF. In DNA form, the CDR3 reads TGCGCCAGCAGCTTTGGCGCAGGGTTGGATGAAAAACTGTTTTTT.

The CDR3 sequence: CATVEARANTGELFF. As DNA, the CDR3 is TGTGCCACAGTGGAAGCGAGAGCGAACACCGGGGAGCTGTTTTTT. This rearrangement joins TRBV28 to TRBJ2-2; D ambiguous. This CDR3 contains 15 residues. Per the germline V gene, CDR1 is MDHEN and CDR2 is SYDVKM. Trimming left V 10 bases short and J 0 bases short, with 15 bases between. Drawing the rest from reference TRBV28 and TRBJ2-2, the complete variable domain is DVKVTQSSRYLVKRTGEKVFLECVQDMDHENMFWYRQDPGLGLRLIYFSYDVKMKEKGDIPEGYSVSREKKERFSLILESASTNQTSMYLCATVEARANTGELFFGEGSRLTVL.

This clone was observed once. The rearrangement links TRBV20-1 to TRBJ2-3; D is unresolved. This CDR3 spans 11 amino acids. Germline-derived CDR1 and CDR2 are DFQATT and SNEGSKA (reference sequence). Trimming took 1 base from V and 4 from J, leaving 3 bases between them. CDR3 DNA sequence: TGCAGTGCTAGAGCCCCAGATACGCAGTATTTT. Translation: CSARAPDTQYF.

J is TRBJ2-7 and V is TRBV5-6; D may be TRBD2 (5 bases). V gave up 1 base and J gave up 0 bases, with 11 bases separating them. Germline V gene lookup returns CDR1 SGHDT and CDR2 YYEEEE. CDR3 length: 15 amino acids. CDR3 residues: CASSLHPGSSYEQYF. The CDR3 nucleotides read TGTGCCAGCAGCTTGCACCCGGGGTCCTCCTACGAGCAGTACTTC.

The chain combines TRBV2 with TRBJ2-3; TRBD2 is a possible D gene (6 bases). V lost 5 bases to trimming and J lost 0 bases, with 9 bases between them. This CDR3 contains 14 residues. The V gene's germline CDR1 is SNHLY and CDR2 FYNNEI. This chain's CDR3 is CASSWGLSTDTQYF. Here the CDR3 DNA reads TGTGCCAGCAGTTGGGGACTTAGCACAGATACGCAGTATTTT.

This clone has just a few counts. The genes are TRBV11-2 and TRBJ2-7; no definite D call. The CDR3 has 14 amino acids. Per the germline V gene, CDR1 is SGHAT and CDR2 is FQNNGV. V dropped 2 bases and J dropped 2 bases, with 10 bases sitting between them. The CDR3 DNA sequence: TGTGCCAGCAGCTTAAGATCCCAGGCCTACGAGCAGTACTTC. It encodes CASSLRSQAYEQYF.

The chain uses TRBV28 and TRBJ1-2; D remains ambiguous. CDR3 length: 12 residues. CDR1 MDHEN and CDR2 SYDVKM come from the germline V gene. V was cut by 5 bases and J by 7 bases, with 11 bases left in between. The DNA for the CDR3 is TGTGCCAGCAGTCCCCCCTGGGGTGGCTACACCTTC. Its translation is CASSPPWGGYTF.

This clone has just a few counts. The gene calls are TRBV10-3 and TRBJ1-1; D is undetermined. Between the trimmed V and J ends, which lost 0 bases and 2 bases, there was a span of 10 bases. CDR3 length: 15 residues. Germline values: CDR1 ENHRY, CDR2 SYGVKD. The CDR3, as DNA: TGTGCCATCAGTGAGTCGAGTTGGGCCAACACTGAAGCTTTCTTT. Protein sequence: CAISESSWANTEAFF.

CDR3 region: CASRRTSGELFF. The CDR3 nucleotides read TGTGCCAGCAGAAGAACGTCCGGGGAGCTGTTTTTT. The V gene is TRBV6-5, the J gene TRBJ2-2, with D unresolved. Germline CDR1 and CDR2: MNHEY and SVGAGI. The CDR3 loop spans 12 amino acids. Trimming shortened V by 6 bases and J by 6 bases, and 8 bases separated the two germline ends.

This chain links TRBV2 with TRBJ1-6, with 8 bases that match TRBD1. Germline V gene lookup returns CDR1 SNHLY and CDR2 FYNNEI. The CDR3 runs to 15 residues. J gave up 9 bases and V 7 bases, and 11 bases lay outside the gene matches. The CDR3 loop reads CASIYWDRLGSPLHF. CDR3 DNA: TGTGCCAGCATCTACTGGGACAGGTTGGGTTCACCCCTCCACTTT.